This T cell receptor (beta chain) was observed in a study of response to subunit inactivated influenza vaccine. This clonotype has just a few counts. Antigen unknown. The study, taken as a whole, reports: Every seasonal influenza vaccination brings in few new T cells, the authors suggested.

The CDR3 runs 19 residues. Germline CDR1 is ENHRY and CDR2 is SYGVKD. V shed 2 bases and J shed 0 bases, with 19 bases lying between them. TCRdb analysed the RT-PCR reads with MiXCR anew, one entry per CDR3 protein. The data show over 400,000 distinct CDR3 sequences, with over 9.5% seen just once and approximately 12% held by the top ten. The starting material was PBMCs from blood, obtained 35 to 45 days after vaccination. This sequence joins TRBV10-3 and TRBJ2-2; perhaps D is TRBD1 or TRBD2 (5 bases each). The receptor was isolated from a man in his forties or fifties who received an inactivated influenza vaccine. CDR3 region: CAISEAGLRGRANTGELFF. CDR3 nucleotide sequence: TGTGCCATCAGTGAGGCTGGCCTTCGGGGCAGAGCGAACACCGGGGAGCTGTTTTTT.